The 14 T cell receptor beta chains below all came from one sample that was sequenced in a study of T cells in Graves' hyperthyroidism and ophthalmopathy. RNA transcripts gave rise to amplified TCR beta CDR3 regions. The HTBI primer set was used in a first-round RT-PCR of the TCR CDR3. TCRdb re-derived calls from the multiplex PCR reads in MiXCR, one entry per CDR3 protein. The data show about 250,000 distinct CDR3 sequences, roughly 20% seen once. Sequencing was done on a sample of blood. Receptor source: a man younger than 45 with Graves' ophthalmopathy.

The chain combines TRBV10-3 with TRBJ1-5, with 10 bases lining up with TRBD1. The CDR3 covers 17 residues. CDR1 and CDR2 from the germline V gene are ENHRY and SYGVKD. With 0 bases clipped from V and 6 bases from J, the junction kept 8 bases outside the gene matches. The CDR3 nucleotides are TGTGCCATCAGTGAGTCGGGATCCGGGACAGGGGTTCAGCCCCAGCATTTT. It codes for CAISESGSGTGVQPQHF.

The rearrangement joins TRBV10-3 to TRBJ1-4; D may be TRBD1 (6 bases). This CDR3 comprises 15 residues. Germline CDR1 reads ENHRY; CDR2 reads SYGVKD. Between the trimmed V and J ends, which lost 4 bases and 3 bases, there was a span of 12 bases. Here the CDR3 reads CAISAAAGANEKLFF. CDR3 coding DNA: TGTGCCATCAGTGCGGCGGCAGGGGCTAATGAAAAACTGTTTTTT.

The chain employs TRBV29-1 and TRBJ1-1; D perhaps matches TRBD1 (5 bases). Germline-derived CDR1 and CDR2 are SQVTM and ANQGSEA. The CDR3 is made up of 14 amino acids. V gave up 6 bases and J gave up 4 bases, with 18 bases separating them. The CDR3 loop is CSVKRGGVGTEAFF. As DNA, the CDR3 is TGCAGCGTCAAAAGGGGTGGGGTGGGCACTGAAGCTTTCTTT.

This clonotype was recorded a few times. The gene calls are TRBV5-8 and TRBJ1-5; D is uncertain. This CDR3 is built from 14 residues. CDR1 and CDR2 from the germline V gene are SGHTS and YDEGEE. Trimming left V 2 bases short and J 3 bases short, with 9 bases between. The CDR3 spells CASSLSPNNQPQHF. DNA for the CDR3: TGTGCCAGCAGCTTAAGCCCCAACAATCAGCCCCAGCATTTT. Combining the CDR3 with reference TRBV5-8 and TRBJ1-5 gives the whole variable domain EAGVTQSPTHLIKTRGQQATLRCSPISGHTSVYWYQQALGLGLQFLLWYDEGEERNRGNFPPRFSGRQFPNYSSELNVNALELEDSALYLCASSLSPNNQPQHFGDGTRLSIL.

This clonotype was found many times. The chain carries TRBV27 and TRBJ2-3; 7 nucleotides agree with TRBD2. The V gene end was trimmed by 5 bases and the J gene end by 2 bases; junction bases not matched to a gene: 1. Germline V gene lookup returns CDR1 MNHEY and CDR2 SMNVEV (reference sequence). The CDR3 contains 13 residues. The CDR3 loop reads CASSLAVTDTQYF. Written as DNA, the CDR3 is TGTGCCAGCAGTCTAGCGGTCACAGATACGCAGTATTTT.

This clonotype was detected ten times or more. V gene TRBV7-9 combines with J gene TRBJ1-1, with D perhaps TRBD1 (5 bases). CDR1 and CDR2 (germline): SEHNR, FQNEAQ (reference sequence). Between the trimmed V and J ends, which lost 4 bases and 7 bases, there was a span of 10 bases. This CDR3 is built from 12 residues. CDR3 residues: CASSSRQIEAFF. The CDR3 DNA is TGTGCCAGCAGCTCACGACAGATTGAAGCTTTCTTT. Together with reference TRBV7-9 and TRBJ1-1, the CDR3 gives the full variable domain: DTGVSQNPRHKITKRGQNVTFRCDPISEHNRLYWYRQTLGQGPEFLTYFQNEAQLEKSRLLSDRFSAERPKGSFSTLEIQRTEQGDSAMYLCASSSRQIEAFFGQGTRLTVV.

CDR3 residues: CASSSAPGGAGDEKLFF. CDR3 DNA sequence: TGCGCCAGCAGCTCAGCTCCAGGGGGCGCGGGTGATGAAAAACTGTTTTTT. J is TRBJ1-4 and V is TRBV5-1, with 8 bases aligning to TRBD1. The CDR3 is 17 amino acids. J was trimmed by 6 bases and V by 3 bases; bases with no gene match: 13. Looked up from germline, CDR1 is SGHRS and CDR2 is YFSETQ.

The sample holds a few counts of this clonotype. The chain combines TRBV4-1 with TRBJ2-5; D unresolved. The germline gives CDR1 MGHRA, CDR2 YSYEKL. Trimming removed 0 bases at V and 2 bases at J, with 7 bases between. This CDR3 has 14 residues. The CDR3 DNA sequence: TGCGCCAGCAGCCAAGATGCCGCTCAAGAGACCCAGTACTTC. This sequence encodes CASSQDAAQETQYF.

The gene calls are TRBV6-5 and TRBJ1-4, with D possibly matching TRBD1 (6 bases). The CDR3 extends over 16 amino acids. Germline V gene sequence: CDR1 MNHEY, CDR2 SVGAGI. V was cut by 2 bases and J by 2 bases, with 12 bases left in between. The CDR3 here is CASSYGRGRTNEKLFF. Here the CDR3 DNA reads TGTGCCAGCAGTTACGGGCGGGGGCGGACTAATGAAAAACTGTTTTTT.

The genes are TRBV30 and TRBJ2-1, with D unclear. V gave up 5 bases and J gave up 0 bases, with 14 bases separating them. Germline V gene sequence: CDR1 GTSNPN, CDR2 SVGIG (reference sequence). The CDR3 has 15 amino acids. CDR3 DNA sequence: TGTGCCTGGTGGAGTTCAGCCCGCTCCTACAATGAGCAGTTCTTC. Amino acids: CAWWSSARSYNEQFF. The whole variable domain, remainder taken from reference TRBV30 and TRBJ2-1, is SQTIHQWPATLVQPVGSPLSLECTVEGTSNPNLYWYRQAAGRGLQLLFYSVGIGQISSEVPQNLSASRPQDRQFILSSKKLLLSDSGFYLCAWWSSARSYNEQFFGPGTRLTVL.

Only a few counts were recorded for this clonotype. DNA for the CDR3: TGTGCCAGCAGCCAAGCAGGGGGCTCTGGAAACACCATATATTTT. Residues: CASSQAGGSGNTIYF. The V gene is TRBV4-2, the J gene TRBJ1-3; 7 bases agree with TRBD1. The CDR3 runs 15 residues. Per germline, CDR1 LGHNA and CDR2 YNFKEQ. V shed 1 base, J shed 0 bases, and the junction held 0 bases outside the gene matches.

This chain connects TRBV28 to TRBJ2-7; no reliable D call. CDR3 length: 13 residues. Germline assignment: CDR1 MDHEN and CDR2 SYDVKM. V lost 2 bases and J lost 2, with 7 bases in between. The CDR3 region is CASSLKLPYEQYF. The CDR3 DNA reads TGTGCCAGCAGTTTAAAATTACCCTACGAGCAGTACTTC.

The CDR3 DNA follows: TGTGCCAGCTCACCTGGGACAGAGACAGATACGCAGTATTTT. Its protein product is CASSPGTETDTQYF. This sequence joins TRBV18 and TRBJ2-3, with 7 bases identical to TRBD1. From germline, CDR1 is KGHSH and CDR2 LQKENI. The J segment lost 3 bases and the V segment lost 3 bases, leaving 3 bases of the junction unmatched. The CDR3 has 14 residues.

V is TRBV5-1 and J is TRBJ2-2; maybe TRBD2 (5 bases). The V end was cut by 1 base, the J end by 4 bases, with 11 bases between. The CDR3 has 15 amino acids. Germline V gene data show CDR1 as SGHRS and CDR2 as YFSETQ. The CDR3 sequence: CASSLSGVGTGELFF. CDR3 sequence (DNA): TGCGCCAGCAGCTTGTCCGGGGTGGGCACCGGGGAGCTGTTTTTT.